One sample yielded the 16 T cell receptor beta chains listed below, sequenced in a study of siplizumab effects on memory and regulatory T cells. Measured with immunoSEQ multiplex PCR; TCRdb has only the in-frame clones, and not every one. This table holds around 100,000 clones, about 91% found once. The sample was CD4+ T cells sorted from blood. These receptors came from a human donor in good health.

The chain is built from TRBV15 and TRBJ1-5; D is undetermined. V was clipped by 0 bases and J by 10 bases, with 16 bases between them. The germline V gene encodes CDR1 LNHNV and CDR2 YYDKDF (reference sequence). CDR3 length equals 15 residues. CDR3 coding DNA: TGTGCCACCAGCAGAGATCGGATGCCATTCAGCCCCCAGCATTTT. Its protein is CATSRDRMPFSPQHF.

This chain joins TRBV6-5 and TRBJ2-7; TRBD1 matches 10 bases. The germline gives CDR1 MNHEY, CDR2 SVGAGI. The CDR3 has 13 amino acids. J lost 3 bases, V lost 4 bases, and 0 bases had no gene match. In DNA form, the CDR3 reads TGTGCCAGCAGTTGGACAGGGGGCTACGAGCAGTACTTC. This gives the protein CASSWTGGYEQYF.

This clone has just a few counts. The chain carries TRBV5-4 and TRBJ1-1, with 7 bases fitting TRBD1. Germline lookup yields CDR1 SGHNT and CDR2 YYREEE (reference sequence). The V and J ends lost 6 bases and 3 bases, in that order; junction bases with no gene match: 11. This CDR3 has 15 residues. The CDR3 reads CASTSNPTGDTEAFF. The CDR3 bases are TGTGCCAGCACCTCCAATCCCACAGGGGACACTGAAGCTTTCTTT.

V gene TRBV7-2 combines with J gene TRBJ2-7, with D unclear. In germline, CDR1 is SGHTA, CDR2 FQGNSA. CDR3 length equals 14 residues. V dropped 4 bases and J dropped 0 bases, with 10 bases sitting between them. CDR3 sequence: CASSSPPRSYEQYF. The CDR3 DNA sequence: TGTGCCAGCAGCTCTCCCCCCCGCTCCTACGAGCAGTACTTC.

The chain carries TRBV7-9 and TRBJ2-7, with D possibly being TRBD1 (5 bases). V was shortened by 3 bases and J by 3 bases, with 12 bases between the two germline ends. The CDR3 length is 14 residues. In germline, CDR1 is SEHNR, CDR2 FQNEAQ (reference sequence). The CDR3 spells CASSFAGRDYEQYF. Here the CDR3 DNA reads TGTGCCAGCAGCTTTGCAGGCAGGGACTACGAGCAGTACTTC.

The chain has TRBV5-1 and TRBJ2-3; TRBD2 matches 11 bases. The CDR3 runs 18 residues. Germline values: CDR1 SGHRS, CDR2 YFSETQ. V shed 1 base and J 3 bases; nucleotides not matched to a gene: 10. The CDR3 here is CASSLYLLAGGSTDTQYF. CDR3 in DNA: TGCGCCAGCAGCTTGTATCTCCTAGCGGGGGGTAGTACAGATACGCAGTATTTT.

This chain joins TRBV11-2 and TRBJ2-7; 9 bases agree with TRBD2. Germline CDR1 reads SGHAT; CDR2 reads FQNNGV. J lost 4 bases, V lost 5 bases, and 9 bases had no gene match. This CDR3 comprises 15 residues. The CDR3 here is CASSTSGGQTYEQYF. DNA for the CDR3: TGTGCCAGCAGCACAAGCGGGGGGCAAACGTACGAGCAGTACTTC.

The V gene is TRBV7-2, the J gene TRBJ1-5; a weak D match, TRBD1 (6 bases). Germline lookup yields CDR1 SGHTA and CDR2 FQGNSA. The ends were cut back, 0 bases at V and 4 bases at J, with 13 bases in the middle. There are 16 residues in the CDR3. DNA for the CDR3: TGTGCCAGCAGCTTAGCGTTCTGGGGGGCGAATCAGCCCCAGCATTTT. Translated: CASSLAFWGANQPQHF.

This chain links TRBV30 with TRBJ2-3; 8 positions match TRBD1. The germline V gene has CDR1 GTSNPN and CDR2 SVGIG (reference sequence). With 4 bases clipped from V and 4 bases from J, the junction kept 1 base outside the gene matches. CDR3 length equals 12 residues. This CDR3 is CAWTGGADTQYF. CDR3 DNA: TGTGCCTGGACAGGGGGCGCAGATACGCAGTATTTT.

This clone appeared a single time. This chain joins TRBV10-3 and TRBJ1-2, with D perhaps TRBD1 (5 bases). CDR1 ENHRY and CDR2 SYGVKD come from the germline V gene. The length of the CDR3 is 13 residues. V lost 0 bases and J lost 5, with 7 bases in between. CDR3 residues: CAISESQGYGYTF. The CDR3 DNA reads TGTGCCATCAGTGAGTCGCAGGGATATGGCTACACCTTC.

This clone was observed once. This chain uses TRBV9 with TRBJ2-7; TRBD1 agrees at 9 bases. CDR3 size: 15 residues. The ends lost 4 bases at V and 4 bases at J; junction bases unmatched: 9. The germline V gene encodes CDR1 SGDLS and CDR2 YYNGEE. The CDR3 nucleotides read TGTGCCAGCAGCCCACGGGGACAGGGCGGGTACGAGCAGTACTTC. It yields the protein CASSPRGQGGYEQYF.

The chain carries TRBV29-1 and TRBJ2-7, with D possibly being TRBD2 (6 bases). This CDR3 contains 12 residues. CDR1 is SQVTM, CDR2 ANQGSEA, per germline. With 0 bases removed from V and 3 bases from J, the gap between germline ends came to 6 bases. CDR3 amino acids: CSVEEGGYEQYF. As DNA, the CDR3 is TGCAGCGTTGAAGAGGGGGGCTACGAGCAGTACTTC.

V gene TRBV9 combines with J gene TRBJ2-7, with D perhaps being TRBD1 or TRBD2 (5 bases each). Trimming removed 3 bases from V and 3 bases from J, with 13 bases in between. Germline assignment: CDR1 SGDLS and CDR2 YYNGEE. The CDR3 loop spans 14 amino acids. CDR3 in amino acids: CASSEYRDGYEQYF. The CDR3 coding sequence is TGTGCCAGCAGCGAGTACCGGGACGGCTACGAGCAGTACTTC. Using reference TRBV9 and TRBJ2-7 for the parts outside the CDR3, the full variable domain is DSGVTQTPKHLITATGQRVTLRCSPRSGDLSVYWYQQSLDQGLQFLIQYYNGEERAKGNILERFSAQQFPDLHSELNLSSLELGDSALYFCASSEYRDGYEQYFGPGTRLTVT.

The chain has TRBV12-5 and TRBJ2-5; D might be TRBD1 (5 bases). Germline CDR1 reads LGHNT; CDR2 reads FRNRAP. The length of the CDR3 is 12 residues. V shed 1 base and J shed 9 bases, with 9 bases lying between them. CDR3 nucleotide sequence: TGTGCTAGTGGTTTGGATTTAGGGGCCCAGTACTTC. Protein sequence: CASGLDLGAQYF.

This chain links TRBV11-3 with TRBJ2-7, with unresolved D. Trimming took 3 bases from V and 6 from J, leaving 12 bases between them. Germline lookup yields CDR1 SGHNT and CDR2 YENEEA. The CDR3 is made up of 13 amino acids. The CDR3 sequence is CASSFFPGGEQYF. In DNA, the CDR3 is TGTGCCAGCAGCTTCTTCCCCGGCGGCGAGCAGTACTTC.

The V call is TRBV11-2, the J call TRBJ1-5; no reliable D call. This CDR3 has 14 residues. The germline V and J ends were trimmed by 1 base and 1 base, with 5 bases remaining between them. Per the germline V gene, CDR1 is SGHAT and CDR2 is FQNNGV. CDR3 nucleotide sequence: TGTGCCAGCAGCTTAGTGGGGAGCAATCAGCCCCAGCATTTT. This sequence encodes CASSLVGSNQPQHF.